This T cell receptor (beta chain) was identified in a study of human T cells and chemical hapten exposure. Time point described: patch test 2, 6 weeks after DPC sensitization. Specified treatment: therapeutic diphenylcyclopropenone sensitization with weekly scalp DPC. MiXCR was run by TCRdb on the RACE reads, yielding one entry per CDR3 protein. The table lists some 71,000 distinct CDR3 sequences, about a tenth of them singletons, with approximately 7% in the top ten. This CDR3 is 14 amino acids long. Germline CDR1 is MDHEN and CDR2 is SYDVKM. V was clipped by 1 base and J by 6 bases, with 13 bases between them.

The clonotype originates from a woman between 50 and 59 years old with alopecia areata. Some clones in this sample may be carry-over from other donors' samples. Sequenced here: whole blood, sampled in connection with sensitization to the hapten diphenylcyclopropenone (DPC). This rearrangement joins TRBV28 to TRBJ2-7; either TRBD1 or TRBD2 may fit D (5 bases each). The CDR3 loop is CASSLYRDGREQYF. CDR3 sequence (DNA): TGTGCCAGCAGTTTATATAGGGACGGACGCGAGCAGTACTTC.